This TCR beta chain is from a study of CD8 T cells in Susac syndrome. Random-hexamer reverse transcription was applied to about 0.45 to 1 ug RNA. Using its own MiXCR run on the immunoSEQ multiplex PCR reads, TCRdb lists one record per CDR3 protein. Here the sample spans some 130,000 distinct CDR3 sequences, about 96% being singletons. The CDR3 spans 14 residues. Trimming removed 5 bases from V and 2 bases from J, with 10 bases in between. In germline, CDR1 is SEHNR, CDR2 FQNEAQ (reference sequence). The chain uses TRBV7-9 and TRBJ2-1; D is possibly TRBD1 (5 bases). Input material: CD4+ T cells from PBMCs. This receptor was taken from a human donor in good health. The CDR3 DNA sequence: TGTGCCAGCAGCCCAACAGGCACCTACAATGAGCAGTTCTTC. Protein: CASSPTGTYNEQFF.